Each of the 5 T cell receptor beta chains below was sequenced from the same sample in a study of cytomegalovirus exposure and HLA in healthy donors. Assay: immunoSEQ multiplex PCR; the TCRdb copy retains only in-frame clones and omits some. The sample carries some 48,000 clones, 94% recorded once. The material sequenced was PBMCs. The receptors were sampled from a woman aged 18-30 years in good health and CMV-seropositive.

V and J are TRBV18 and TRBJ1-3; no definite D call. Looked up from germline, CDR1 is KGHSH and CDR2 is LQKENI. V was trimmed by 1 base and J by 0 bases, leaving 13 bases between them. The CDR3 extends over 17 amino acids. CDR3 loop: CASSPLPGSYSGNTIYF. DNA for the CDR3: TGTGCCAGCTCACCACTACCGGGGTCCTACTCTGGAAACACCATATATTTT.

The CDR3: CASSFDGQGLYNEQFF. In DNA form, the CDR3 reads TGTGCCAGCAGTTTCGACGGACAGGGACTATACAATGAGCAGTTCTTC. The chain has TRBV27 and TRBJ2-1; D possibly corresponds to TRBD1 (8 bases). V lost 3 bases and J lost 4, with 16 bases in between. This CDR3 is built from 16 residues. CDR1 is MNHEY and CDR2 is SMNVEV in the germline V gene (reference sequence).

The rearrangement uses TRBV5-4 and TRBJ1-3; TRBD1 agrees at 7 bases. In germline, CDR1 is SGHNT, CDR2 YYREEE (reference sequence). The V gene end was trimmed by 4 bases and the J gene end by 7 bases; junction bases not matched to a gene: 11. This CDR3 is built from 15 residues. The CDR3 here is CASSARQGLSNTIYF. CDR3 bases: TGTGCCAGCAGCGCCCGACAGGGTTTATCGAACACCATATATTTT.

The chain couples TRBV11-2 to TRBJ2-1, with 13 bases aligning to TRBD2. This CDR3 has 15 amino acids. Trimming cost V 3 bases and J 7 bases; bases outside gene matches: 3. In germline, CDR1 is SGHAT, CDR2 FQNNGV. The CDR3 DNA reads TGTGCCAGCAGCTTCGGGACTAGCGGGATTAATGAGCAGTTCTTC. Protein: CASSFGTSGINEQFF.

V and J are TRBV4-3 and TRBJ1-2; 9 nucleotides agree with TRBD1. V lost 6 bases and J lost 7; bases outside the gene matches: 6. The CDR3 runs to 13 residues. Germline V lookup: CDR1 LGHNA, CDR2 YSLEER. In nucleotides, the CDR3 is TGCGCCAGCAGGGACAGGGGAGAGTTTGGCTACACCTTC. As protein: CASRDRGEFGYTF.